The table lists the clone carrying this T cell receptor (beta chain) with a few counts. Its antigen is currently unknown. The data belong to a study of T cell repertoires in cytomegalovirus infection. Looking at the study overall: Well-studied HLA-B-restricted epitopes and recently identified HLA-C-restricted epitopes of CMV were both used in the study. Matching HLA type and CMV infection were both indicated by public TCR beta signatures.

CDR1 SGHTA and CDR2 FQGTGA come from the germline V gene. The J segment lost 6 bases and the V segment lost 5 bases, leaving 10 bases of the junction unmatched. The CDR3 length is 15 residues. General observations from the study: Cumulative public TCR beta family frequency identified CMV carriers with the relevant HLA. Ex vivo responses were dominated by HLA-C-restricted CMV-specific TCR beta clonotypes.

Each CDR3 protein is one row after TCRdb ran MiXCR on the reads. The table lists fewer than 130,000 distinct CDR3 sequences, 35% to 50% of them singletons. The sequence was obtained from a human donor in good health (CMV status not recorded). Some clones in this sample may be carry-over from other donors' samples. The V call is TRBV7-3, the J call TRBJ2-1; 7 bases line up with TRBD1. The input for sequencing was CD8+ T cells from cultured PBMCs, taken from culture after CMV antigen stimulation. In nucleotides, the CDR3 is TGTGCCAGCAGCAATCCGGGACAGACACGCAATGAGCAGTTCTTC. This translates into CASSNPGQTRNEQFF.